This T cell receptor beta chain was captured by sequencing in a study of cytomegalovirus exposure and HLA in healthy donors (dated by TCRdb to about 2017). In terms of the full investigation: According to an earlier analysis of around 600 of the donors, some 170 million T cells yielded 95 million to 140 million unique TCR beta sequences and approximately 300 Gb of sequence data. Donor age, sex, ethnicity and CMV serostatus were collected together with the repertoire data. High-throughput TCR immunosequencing, statistical association of individual TCRs with disease status, and machine learning were combined to predict cytomegalovirus infection status. HLA typing included class I and class II loci at four-digit resolution. In addition to the first cohort of 666 subjects, a separate validation cohort of 130 or so different subjects was used. Because of strong linkage in the cohort, roughly five DR-DQ haplotypes were treated as single units for association and clustering. The study used immunosequencing to profile the T cell repertoires of approximately 650 subjects and linked those repertoires to cytomegalovirus serostatus. Among under 450 genotyped donors of the cohort, an average of 235,054 unique TCR beta nucleotide sequences were sequenced per donor, about a sixth of them non-productive. The genetic ancestry cluster associated with self-reported Caucasian donors included 81% of the 300 to 450 genotyped donors. In the later analysis, no new phenotypic data were used to find candidate immune exposures; instead, reliance was placed on TCR beta sequences and their occurrence across donors. In a later genetic analysis, genome-wide SNP genotypes for about three fifths of the 666 donors were used, and that subset was treated as a discovery cohort. Typing coverage varied by locus: roughly 629-640 donors for A, B, C, DRB1 and DQB1; approximately 560 for DQA1; approximately 610 for DPA1; approximately 470 for DPB1. An earlier analysis of 450 to 750 of the donors used high-throughput TCR beta sequencing to judge whether each TCR beta V gene segment behaved as functional or pseudogenic. The study was designed to test whether signatures of past pathogen exposure could be identified by cataloging public T cell receptors. Every discovery cohort repertoire had been produced on one sequencing platform. In a later analysis, previously published TCR beta repertoires from hundreds of donors were re-analyzed and high-resolution HLA genotyping was added so that TCR occurrence patterns could be studied. Roughly 300 gigabases of sequencing data and tens of millions of unique TCR sequences were included in an early release covering 550 to 650 HLA-typed donors. Study-wide findings and limitations: According to a later analysis, parvovirus B19, influenza, CMV and Epstein-Barr virus appeared linked to several top co-occurrence clusters. Linkage disequilibrium might explain the correlated functional status among segregating V segments, but an unknown experimental factor could not be excluded. Most TCR sequences were seen in very few donors, while some public TCRs were found in many individuals. This cohort had only TCR beta chains sequenced, and the lack of alpha or paired-chain data limited which features could be detected. The study gave a list of about 150 TCR beta chains associated with cytomegalovirus. A further reported finding was that TCR beta sequences accurately predicted the HLA-A and HLA-B alleles for most subjects in the first cohort. A cluster of highly shared sequence variants was judged likely to represent a technical artifact of the sequencing pipeline. The classifier was reported to diagnose cytomegalovirus status with high specificity and sensitivity in both the original cohort and the validation cohort. In a later genetic analysis, a missense DCLRE1C variant was associated with V-gene and J-gene trimming of TCR beta chains, and the association was replicated in an independent cohort. Compared with the approximately 600-donor mean, donors in an Asian-associated ancestry cluster had fewer N-insertions in productive TCRs, according to a later genetic analysis. A later analysis associated about 17,000 TCR beta sequences with specific HLA alleles at a false discovery rate of 0.05. In a later analysis, most CMV-associated TCR beta chains were found to appear HLA-restricted, with HLA associations seemingly driven largely by CMV exposure. A few of the identified cytomegalovirus-associated TCR beta chains were confirmed in vitro to be specific for cytomegalovirus antigens. In an earlier analysis of about 540 of the donors, most TCR beta V segments were observed in productive rearrangements about 90% or about 30% of the time, broadly matching IMGT annotations. When HLA alleles, especially DR and DQ, strongly co-occurred, attributing TCR associations to individual alleles was difficult. In a later analysis, TCR association rates were found to vary across HLA loci, with the most associated TCRs seen for DRB1 alleles and the fewest for HLA-C alleles. HLA typing was unavailable for some donors at each locus, so association tests used only the typed subset. The authors suggested that the approach could potentially be generalized to other disease states and immunological phenotypes. The 87-base-pair reads could not distinguish some IMGT-functional V segments, including TRBV6-2 and TRBV6-3, so those segments were excluded. Because counts were too low, approximately 15 rarely observed V segments, including chromosome 9 orphons, were excluded from the earlier analysis of under 650 of the donors. Roughly uniform sequencing depth across donors was assumed in presence/absence analyses, although this assumption may not hold. In a later analysis, HLA-associated TCR beta chains were found to be more clonally expanded and to have lower generation probabilities than equally common non-associated chains. Immune exposure information for the cohort was limited to CMV serostatus.

The CDR3 holds 14 amino acids from the cysteine to the phenylalanine. Only the CDR3 DNA is retained, 42 bases long and in frame from the first base. According to the germline V gene, CDR1 reads MDHEN and CDR2 reads SYDVKM. V is shortened by 6 bases, J by 7 bases, and the region joining them spans 16 bases. With regard to this clone: Its antigen is not yet known. The sample holds no much larger clone one base away, and base qualities are not on file.

In total, about 650 healthy bone marrow donors made up the cohort. At the time of sampling, every cohort member was nominally healthy, though immune exposures that went unrecorded were likely present. The donor was CMV seronegative and belonged to the group of 352 seronegative cohort members. A peripheral blood sample was collected from each donor, and TCR beta sequencing was performed on peripheral blood mononuclear cells. Genomic DNA was extracted from the blood cell samples with the Qiagen DNeasy Blood Extraction Kit. The library was made by the immunoSEQ multiplex PCR assay. For the multiplex PCR, a mixture combining 60 forward primers for TCR Vbeta segments and 13 reverse primers for TCR Jbeta segments was used. The CDR3 region of rearranged TCR beta genes was amplified from genomic DNA with a multiplex PCR assay. Amplified TCR beta libraries were sequenced as 87-base-pair reads on the Illumina HiSeq System. The paper's data handling went like this. A later analysis counted 65 million to 90 million unique TCR beta chains across the 670 or so repertoires, and approximately 11 million of these chains were shared by at least two donors. Raw reads were error-corrected and collapsed into unique sequences with a nearest-neighbor algorithm that merged closely related sequences to remove PCR and sequencing errors. V, D and J gene segments were assigned by aligning CDR3 sequences to IMGT reference sequences. Each retained sequence needed at least a six-nucleotide match to both a V gene segment and a J gene segment. A rearrangement counted as productive if the CDR3 had no stop codons and remained in frame with V and J, and every other rearrangement counted as non-productive. Following IMGT convention, CDR3 was defined as the stretch from the second conserved V-encoded cysteine to the conserved J-encoded phenylalanine. In an earlier analysis of more than 550 of the donors, sequences lacking an unambiguous match to a single V gene segment were excluded. In an earlier analysis of 587 of the donors, a V segment was called functional when productive rearrangements were above 56.7%, and segregating when the standard deviation between donors exceeded 5%. A statistical classification framework was built for diagnosing cytomegalovirus status from the catalog of TCR beta chain sequences. V and J gene assignment, in a later analysis, came from comparing TCR nucleotide sequences with IMGT/GENE-DB human TR gene sequences. Using the TCRdist pipeline, a later analysis assigned CDR3 sequences along with most-parsimonious VDJ recombination scenarios. In a later analysis, each TCR beta chain was defined by its CDR3 amino acid sequence together with its V-gene family, and reads without a unique V-gene family were excluded. A later analysis removed 450 to 600 highly shared, low-generation-probability nucleotide sequences to deal with suspected cross-contamination and a sequencing artifact. In a later analysis, a clonal expansion index was calculated for each public chain from normalized within-repertoire ranks of inferred template counts. In a later analysis, generation probabilities were computed using a VDJ recombination model fitted to out-of-frame rearrangements, and the results were checked against IGoR. A later analysis scored TCR-TCR, TCR-HLA and TCR-CMV co-occurrence with hypergeometric tests, applying a repertoire-size bias correction to TCR pairs. False discovery rates were estimated in a later analysis by permuting HLA or CMV assignments 20 times. In a later analysis, co-occurring TCRs were grouped with DBSCAN, and TCRdist sequence similarity was added when clustering was performed within HLA-allele-positive subsets. Repertoires with fewer than 30,000 or more than 120,000 public chains, plus five repertoires with anomalous nucleotide sharing, were excluded from co-occurrence clustering. Sourced from immuneACCESS, this table was stored by TCRdb with only in-frame sequences that have V and J called. A share of the clones is absent; for the studies checked, an unresolved V gene accounts for under half, and the remainder has no known explanation. The V and J calls and the clone size are those of that table, but D and trimming were determined from the DNA. Recorded for this sample are about 140,000 clones; 80% of them occurred a single time. 1.2% of the sample comes from the top ten.

The sequence links TRBV28 to TRBJ1-5, and perhaps TRBD1 as D gene, on 5 matching bases. Input material: PBMCs. This clonotype was obtained from a female donor in good health and CMV-seronegative. The sequenced DNA is TGTGCCAGCAGCGACAACAGGTTACTCCAGCCCCAGCATTTT. Its protein reads: CASSDNRLLQPQHF. When the CDR3 is completed using the reference TRBV28 and TRBJ1-5 genes on either side, the full variable domain is DVKVTQSSRYLVKRTGEKVFLECVQDMDHENMFWYRQDPGLGLRLIYFSYDVKMKEKGDIPEGYSVSREKKERFSLILESASTNQTSMYLCASSDNRLLQPQHFGDGTRLSIL.